The clone carrying this T cell receptor beta chain was seen ten or more times. This sample was taken from a study of T-cell reconstitution after alpha-beta-depleted transplantation in children. Germline CDR1 and CDR2: SGHRS and YFSETQ. V trimming: 0 bases; J trimming: 3 bases; junction bases outside the gene matches: 6. The length of the CDR3 is 16 residues. Unique molecular identifiers were used to barcode this TCRbeta library. Each CDR3 protein is one row after TCRdb ran MiXCR on the PCR reads. Among some 840,000 distinct CDR3 sequences listed, around 17% were seen once. V usage is TRBV5-1 and J usage is TRBJ2-7; 10 bases match TRBD2. Source: PBMCs, mostly from graft donor cells, taken 360 days after TCRalphabeta/CD19-depleted stem cell transplant. This sequence was found in a male patient aged 10 to 17 who had a stem cell transplant for acute lymphoblastic leukemia, so the T cells may come from the graft donor. The CDR3 sequence is CASSLGLAGGHYEQYF. CDR3 DNA sequence: TGCGCCAGCAGCTTGGGATTAGCGGGAGGCCACTACGAGCAGTACTTC.